This T cell receptor (beta chain) was identified during a study of T cell responses to AZD1222 COVID-19 vaccine. Study results and caveats: White British ancestry dominated among donors, who included more females, and clonal diversity was possibly underestimated. Researchers took repertoire samples only after the peak T cell response had come. Spike-specific TCR repertoires showed rising breadth and depth after two AZD1222 doses.

The CDR3 is 15 residues long. CDR1 and CDR2 from the germline V gene are SGHTA and FQGNSA. V lost 6 bases to trimming and J lost 3 bases; unmatched junction nucleotides: 7. Generated by immunoSEQ multiplex PCR, the TCRdb table keeps only in-frame clones and is missing some. Among some 200,000 clones listed, around 90% were seen once. A remark on this clone: Its antigen is undetermined.

The sequenced sample was peripheral blood, obtained 28 days after the second dose of the MenACWY control vaccine. The origin of this receptor is an adult who received the MenACWY meningococcal vaccine as a control. The rearrangement links TRBV7-2 to TRBJ2-1; TRBD2 aligns across 8 bases. CDR3: CASSWSGSDYNEQFF. The CDR3 DNA is TGTGCCAGCAGTTGGAGCGGGAGCGACTACAATGAGCAGTTCTTC.